The 10 T cell receptor beta chains below come from one sample, sequenced in a study of T cell responses to AZD1222 COVID-19 vaccine. Repertoires were generated with immunoSEQ multiplex PCR, while TCRdb's copy carries only in-frame clones and drops some. The sample holds tens of thousands of clones, nearly 90% seen once. This specimen consisted of peripheral blood, obtained on day 0 of AZD1222 vaccination. These receptor sequences come from an adult in good health.

V is TRBV19 and J is TRBJ2-1, with a tentative D call TRBD1 (6 bases). V was cut by 3 bases and J by 2 bases, with 14 bases left in between. The CDR3 sequence is 16 residues long. Germline-derived CDR1 and CDR2 are LNHDA and SQIVND (reference sequence). CDR3 sequence: CASSISRGDPYNEQFF. For the CDR3, the DNA is TGTGCCAGTAGTATCTCCAGGGGAGACCCCTACAATGAGCAGTTCTTC.

The chain combines TRBV19 with TRBJ1-5, with no clear D. Trimming pared 5 bases from V and 5 bases from J, leaving 7 bases between. The CDR3 extends over 12 amino acids. Germline V lookup: CDR1 LNHDA, CDR2 SQIVND (reference sequence). The CDR3 DNA reads TGTGCCAGTAGTGCCCTTTATCAGCCCCAGCATTTT. Protein: CASSALYQPQHF.

This rearrangement joins TRBV7-6 to TRBJ1-5; 7 positions match TRBD1. Per germline, CDR1 SGHVS and CDR2 FNYEAQ. CDR3 length equals 15 residues. With 2 bases clipped from V and 5 bases from J, the junction kept 6 bases outside the gene matches. This CDR3 is CASSLTKGADQPQHF. Here the CDR3 DNA reads TGTGCCAGCAGCTTAACGAAGGGGGCCGATCAGCCCCAGCATTTT. The full variable domain, its missing parts supplied by reference TRBV7-6 and TRBJ1-5, is GAGVSQSPRYKVTKRGQDVALRCDPISGHVSLYWYRQALGQGPEFLTYFNYEAQQDKSGLPNDRFSAERPEGSISTLTIQRTEQRDSAMYRCASSLTKGADQPQHFGDGTRLSIL.

The rearrangement joins TRBV3-1 (or the pseudogene TRBV3-2) to TRBJ2-2; 8 bases fit TRBD2. The CDR3 has 16 amino acids. V dropped 1 base and J dropped 3; count of bases not matched to a gene: 4. The germline CDR1 and CDR2 sequences are LGHDT and YNNKEL (reference sequence). The CDR3: CASSQVAGLYTGELFF. CDR3 DNA: TGTGCCAGCAGCCAAGTAGCGGGGCTTTACACCGGGGAGCTGTTTTTT.

CDR3: CASRSGTGITEAFF. The CDR3 bases are TGTGCCAGCCGTTCCGGGACAGGGATCACTGAAGCTTTCTTT. The genes are TRBV2 and TRBJ1-1; 9 bases agree with TRBD1. CDR1 SNHLY and CDR2 FYNNEI come from the germline V gene. V gave up 8 bases and J gave up 4 bases; unmatched junction bases: 8. The CDR3 loop spans 14 amino acids.

This chain connects TRBV25-1 to TRBJ1-5; possibly TRBD1 for D (5 bases). Germline lookup yields CDR1 MGHDK and CDR2 SYGVNS. The CDR3 contains 12 residues. Trimming stripped 3 bases from V and 5 bases from J, with 5 bases between. CDR3 bases: TGTGCCAGCAGTGAGGGGGATCAGCCCCAGCATTTT. Translation gives CASSEGDQPQHF. The full variable domain, completed using reference TRBV25-1 and TRBJ1-5, is EADIYQTPRYLVIGTGKKITLECSQTMGHDKMYWYQQDPGMELHLIHYSYGVNSTEKGDLSSESTVSRIRTEHFPLTLESARPSHTSQYLCASSEGDQPQHFGDGTRLSIL.

This chain joins TRBV5-1 and TRBJ2-1, with a tentative D call TRBD2 (5 bases). Germline assignment: CDR1 SGHRS and CDR2 YFSETQ. Trimming stripped 2 bases from V and 10 bases from J, with 10 bases between. The CDR3 consists of 12 residues. The CDR3: CASSFSLDEQFF. The DNA of the CDR3 is TGCGCCAGCAGCTTCTCACTAGACGAGCAGTTCTTC. The whole variable domain, remainder taken from reference TRBV5-1 and TRBJ2-1, is KAGVTQTPRYLIKTRGQQVTLSCSPISGHRSVSWYQQTPGQGLQFLFEYFSETQRNKGNFPGRFSGRQFSNSRSEMNVSTLELGDSALYLCASSFSLDEQFFGPGTRLTVL.

V is TRBV29-1 and J is TRBJ1-1, with D possibly TRBD1 on 6 matching bases. Germline V gene lookup returns CDR1 SQVTM and CDR2 ANQGSEA. This CDR3 has 16 amino acids. V lost 2 bases and J lost 0, with 16 bases in between. CDR3 sequence (DNA): TGCAGCGTTGAATCACAGGGTGGGATTATGAACACTGAAGCTTTCTTT. Translated, it gives CSVESQGGIMNTEAFF.

The V and J genes are TRBV9 and TRBJ1-4, with 7 positions matching TRBD1. The CDR3 has 16 residues. Germline assignment: CDR1 SGDLS and CDR2 YYNGEE. J was trimmed by 4 bases and V by 0 bases; bases with no gene match: 6. The CDR3 here is CASSVGGQTFNEKLFF. The CDR3, as DNA: TGTGCCAGCAGCGTAGGGGGACAGACTTTTAATGAAAAACTGTTTTTT.

This chain's CDR3 is CASSGTSGARDTQYF. The CDR3 DNA reads as TGCGCCAGCAGCGGTACTAGCGGGGCCAGAGATACGCAGTATTTT. This chain connects TRBV5-1 to TRBJ2-3, with 10 bases matching TRBD2. Trimming removed 4 bases from V and 5 bases from J; junction bases left unmatched: 7. The CDR3 contains 15 residues. Germline V lookup: CDR1 SGHRS, CDR2 YFSETQ.